The 21 T cell receptor beta chains below all came from one sample that was sequenced in a study of cytomegalovirus exposure and HLA in healthy donors. Primers included in the PCR were 60 Vbeta and 13 Jbeta primers. Sequencing was performed with immunoSEQ multiplex PCR; in TCRdb, only in-frame clones are kept and a portion is missing. This table holds fewer than 250,000 clones, over 70% found once. Material for sequencing was PBMCs. The receptors were gathered from a woman under 40 in good health and CMV-seropositive.

This clone has a handful of counts. V is TRBV4-1 and J is TRBJ1-1; D unresolved. There are 13 residues in the CDR3. The V gene lost 0 bases and the J gene lost 10 bases, with 12 bases spanning the gap. Per the germline V gene, CDR1 is MGHRA and CDR2 is YSYEKL. The CDR3 protein is CASSQEGGYGAFF. As DNA, the CDR3 is TGCGCCAGCAGCCAAGAAGGCGGTTACGGAGCTTTCTTT.

The rearrangement joins TRBV7-9 to TRBJ2-2; D unresolved. CDR1 and CDR2 from the germline V gene are SEHNR and FQNEAQ (reference sequence). The V and J ends lost 8 bases and 0 bases respectively, with 13 bases between them. CDR3 length equals 15 residues. As DNA, the CDR3 is TGTGCCAGCGTCCCTCATGACACGAACACCGGGGAGCTGTTTTTT. Its translation: CASVPHDTNTGELFF.

This clone was seen once. The chain is built from TRBV7-9 and TRBJ2-1, with 7 nucleotides matching TRBD2. The junction had 5 bases not matched to a gene; V was cut back by 6 bases and J by 0 bases. CDR1 is SEHNR and CDR2 is FQNEAQ in the germline V gene (reference sequence). The CDR3 contains 15 residues. CDR3 in amino acids: CASRGAGSSYNEQFF. CDR3 nucleotide sequence: TGTGCCAGCAGAGGAGCGGGGAGCTCCTACAATGAGCAGTTCTTC. Using reference TRBV7-9 and TRBJ2-1 for the parts outside the CDR3, the full variable domain is DTGVSQNPRHKITKRGQNVTFRCDPISEHNRLYWYRQTLGQGPEFLTYFQNEAQLEKSRLLSDRFSAERPKGSFSTLEIQRTEQGDSAMYLCASRGAGSSYNEQFFGPGTRLTVL.

The genes are TRBV28 and TRBJ1-2; D might be TRBD1 (6 bases). Germline CDR1 and CDR2: MDHEN and SYDVKM. V was pared by 2 bases and J by 5 bases, with 12 bases between. This CDR3 has 14 amino acids. CDR3 in amino acids: CASSLRQRGYGYTF. In DNA form, the CDR3 reads TGTGCCAGCAGTTTAAGGCAGAGGGGGTATGGCTACACCTTC.

The J gene is TRBJ2-5, the V gene TRBV4-1; 9 bases align to TRBD1. The V segment lost 7 bases and the J segment 2 bases; nucleotides outside the gene matches: 8. CDR1 MGHRA and CDR2 YSYEKL come from the germline V gene. The CDR3 is 15 residues long. The CDR3 loop is CASTTTGGFQETQYF. The CDR3 DNA reads TGCGCCAGCACCACGACAGGGGGGTTTCAAGAGACCCAGTACTTC.

V gene TRBV5-6 combines with J gene TRBJ2-5; TRBD1 matches at 7 bases. V was clipped by 4 bases and J by 5 bases; unmatched bases: 11. The CDR3 covers 15 residues. Germline CDR1 and CDR2: SGHDT and YYEEEE. This CDR3 is CASSLPRGKVETQYF. CDR3 sequence (DNA): TGTGCCAGCAGCCTACCCAGGGGGAAGGTGGAGACCCAGTACTTC.

The J gene is TRBJ2-5, the V gene TRBV5-1, with TRBD2 as a possible D gene (5 bases). The V end was cut by 4 bases, the J end by 4 bases, with 8 bases between. The length of the CDR3 is 12 residues. CDR1 is SGHRS and CDR2 is YFSETQ in the germline V gene. Here the CDR3 DNA reads TGCGCCAGCAGCGTGGGAGCAGAGACCCAGTACTTC. This sequence encodes CASSVGAETQYF.

The chain has TRBV10-3 and TRBJ2-7; tentatively, D is TRBD2 (6 bases). With 10 bases removed from V and 2 bases from J, the gap between germline ends came to 18 bases. This CDR3 has 14 residues. Germline V gives CDR1 ENHRY, CDR2 SYGVKD. The CDR3 reads CASSPGAFTYEQYF. The CDR3 DNA reads TGTGCCAGCAGCCCGGGAGCCTTCACCTACGAGCAGTACTTC.

The CDR3 sequence: CASSLPGDHRGYTF. The CDR3 DNA is TGTGCCAGCAGCTTACCAGGGGATCACAGGGGCTACACCTTC. This chain uses TRBV7-9 with TRBJ1-2; D is possibly TRBD1 (6 bases). The V gene lost 2 bases and the J gene lost 8 bases, with 15 bases spanning the gap. CDR3 length: 14 amino acids. Germline CDR1 and CDR2: SEHNR and FQNEAQ (reference sequence). Drawing the rest from reference TRBV7-9 and TRBJ1-2, the complete variable domain is DTGVSQNPRHKITKRGQNVTFRCDPISEHNRLYWYRQTLGQGPEFLTYFQNEAQLEKSRLLSDRFSAERPKGSFSTLEIQRTEQGDSAMYLCASSLPGDHRGYTFGSGTRLTVV.

A few counts support this clone. One end of the junction varies from germline; a read error may be responsible. The rearrangement uses TRBV28 and TRBJ2-7, with a weak D call TRBD1 (6 bases). CDR3 length equals 10 residues. Germline lookup yields CDR1 MDHEN and CDR2 SYDVKM. DNA for the CDR3: TGCTCGGCAGGGGACTACGAGCAGTACTTC. Residues: CSAGDYEQYF.

The chain is built from TRBV2 and TRBJ2-1, with 7 positions matching TRBD1. The trim removed 10 bases at V and 2 bases at J, leaving 14 bases unmatched. The CDR3 length is 16 residues. Germline V gene data show CDR1 as SNHLY and CDR2 as FYNNEI. This CDR3 is CANPNPKGATYNEQFF. The CDR3 coding sequence is TGTGCCAATCCGAACCCTAAGGGGGCGACCTACAATGAGCAGTTCTTC. Based on the CDR3 plus reference TRBV2 and TRBJ2-1, the full variable domain is EPEVTQTPSHQVTQMGQEVILRCVPISNHLYFYWYRQILGQKVEFLVSFYNNEISEKSEIFDDQFSVERPDGSNFTLKIRSTKLEDSAMYFCANPNPKGATYNEQFFGPGTRLTVL.

The CDR3 loop is CASSGSMGQGTYEQYF. As DNA, the CDR3 is TGTGCCAGCAGTGGCTCTATGGGACAGGGGACCTACGAGCAGTACTTC. J is TRBJ2-7 and V is TRBV25-1; 10 bases line up with TRBD1. The J segment lost 2 bases and the V segment lost 4 bases, leaving 8 bases of the junction unmatched. CDR1 and CDR2 (germline): MGHDK, SYGVNS. There are 16 residues in the CDR3.

This clone was detected only once. The chain recombines TRBV2 with TRBJ2-7, with D maybe TRBD2 (7 bases). Germline CDR1 and CDR2: SNHLY and FYNNEI. V dropped 8 bases and J dropped 0 bases, with 17 bases sitting between them. The CDR3 is 15 amino acids. The CDR3 here is CASRGLADTSYEQYF. The CDR3 nucleotides read TGTGCCAGCCGGGGGCTAGCGGACACCTCCTACGAGCAGTACTTC.

The V call is TRBV5-4, the J call TRBJ1-2, with a possible D match to TRBD1 (5 bases). This CDR3 region has 14 residues. Germline CDR1 reads SGHNT; CDR2 reads YYREEE (reference sequence). V was clipped by 0 bases and J by 6 bases, with 12 bases between them. CDR3 in DNA: TGTGCCAGCAGCTTGGTTGACAGATCGGATGGCTACACCTTC. It codes for CASSLVDRSDGYTF. The entire variable domain, with the rest obtained from reference TRBV5-4 and TRBJ1-2, is as follows: ETGVTQSPTHLIKTRGQQVTLRCSSQSGHNTVSWYQQALGQGPQFIFQYYREEENGRGNFPPRFSGLQFPNYSSELNVNALELDDSALYLCASSLVDRSDGYTFGSGTRLTVV.

The rearrangement links TRBV11-2 to TRBJ2-3; 13 bases are a match to TRBD2. This CDR3 comprises 17 residues. With V trimmed by 5 bases and J by 0 bases, 5 bases remained unmatched. Germline values: CDR1 SGHAT, CDR2 FQNNGV. In DNA, the CDR3 is TGTGCCAGCAGCCCCGGGACTAGCGGGATAAGCACAGATACGCAGTATTTT. Its protein product is CASSPGTSGISTDTQYF.

The V and J genes are TRBV5-4 and TRBJ2-7, with D possibly matching TRBD1 (6 bases). V was shortened by 4 bases and J by 3 bases, with 17 bases between the two germline ends. Germline V gene data show CDR1 as SGHNT and CDR2 as YYREEE (reference sequence). The CDR3 is 15 residues long. CDR3: CASSVGGQALYEQYF. The CDR3 bases are TGTGCCAGCAGCGTAGGGGGACAAGCCCTCTACGAGCAGTACTTC.

CDR3 coding DNA: TGTGCCAGCAGTGGACTAGCGAACACCGGGGAGCTGTTTTTT. This codes for CASSGLANTGELFF. The chain combines TRBV2 with TRBJ2-2, with D tentatively TRBD2 (6 bases). Deletions cut 4 bases from V and 0 bases from J, with 6 bases between. This CDR3 is built from 14 residues. The germline V gene encodes CDR1 SNHLY and CDR2 FYNNEI.

This clone came up a few times. The V and J genes are TRBV4-1 and TRBJ1-5; D gene unclear. This CDR3 spans 16 amino acids. V gave up 0 bases and J gave up 0 bases, with 9 bases separating them. Germline CDR1 is MGHRA and CDR2 is YSYEKL. CDR3 amino acids: CASSQENRVSNQPQHF. As DNA, the CDR3 is TGCGCCAGCAGCCAAGAGAATCGGGTTAGCAATCAGCCCCAGCATTTT.

The chain joins TRBV9 to TRBJ1-3, with TRBD1 as a possible D gene (5 bases). The CDR3 loop spans 14 amino acids. Per the germline V gene, CDR1 is SGDLS and CDR2 is YYNGEE. Between the trimmed V and J ends, which lost 0 bases and 2 bases, there was a span of 6 bases. CDR3 DNA: TGTGCCAGCAGCGTAGAGGGGACTGGAAACACCATATATTTT. Its translation is CASSVEGTGNTIYF.

This clone was recorded once. The chain has TRBV11-2 and TRBJ2-4, with a weak D call TRBD1 (6 bases). The CDR3 loop spans 17 amino acids. Germline V CDR1 and CDR2: SGHAT, FQNNGV. V was trimmed by 0 bases and J by 3 bases, leaving 15 bases between them. This CDR3 is CASSLDSKNRVKNIQYF. The DNA for the CDR3 is TGTGCCAGCAGCTTAGATAGTAAGAACAGGGTCAAAAACATTCAGTACTTC.

This clone has just a few counts. This chain joins TRBV15 and TRBJ1-2; TRBD1 matches 9 bases. Germline CDR1 LNHNV, CDR2 YYDKDF (reference sequence). Trimming removed 3 bases from V and 7 bases from J; junction bases left unmatched: 9. The CDR3 extends over 15 amino acids. This chain's CDR3 is CATSRDDRGKSGYTF. CDR3 DNA: TGTGCCACCAGCAGGGATGACAGGGGGAAGTCTGGCTACACCTTC.